These 27 T cell receptor beta chains came from one sample sequenced in a study of T cell repertoires in aging, cancer and after chemotherapy. Amplification of TCR beta used genomic DNA extracted from peripheral blood. Rearranged V-D-J TRB sequences were amplified with a mixed TRB-A/B primer pool. One entry per CDR3 protein results from TCRdb running MiXCR on the multiplex PCR reads. This table holds about 17,000 distinct CDR3 sequences, about 50% found once. Sequencing was carried out using blood. All receptors derive from a human donor in good health.

The V gene is TRBV12-3 or TRBV12-4, the J gene TRBJ1-2; D is uncertain. The CDR3 sequence is 14 residues long. Trimming took off 0 bases at V and 5 bases at J, with 10 bases between the two ends. CDR3 nucleotide sequence: TGTGCCAGCAGTTTAGCCGGAAATCATTATGGCTACACCTTC. Translating gives CASSLAGNHYGYTF.

In its sample, this clonotype was seen a few times. The chain carries TRBV12-3 or TRBV12-4 and TRBJ2-7; D assignment may be TRBD1 or TRBD2 (6 bases each). The length of the CDR3 is 14 residues. The V end was cut by 3 bases, the J end by 6 bases, with 15 bases between. CDR3 DNA: TGTGCCAGCAGTTTCGGATTACAGGGAGGCGAGCAGTACTTC. Translated: CASSFGLQGGEQYF.

This sequence joins TRBV6-5 and TRBJ2-7; possibly TRBD1 for D (6 bases). The ends were cut back, 4 bases at V and 7 bases at J, with 17 bases in the middle. Germline V gives CDR1 MNHEY, CDR2 SVGAGI. The length of the CDR3 is 14 residues. The CDR3 bases are TGTGCCAGCAGTTTAGCGCAGGGGCGCGCGGAGCAGTACTTC. Protein sequence: CASSLAQGRAEQYF.

The gene calls are TRBV19 and TRBJ1-1; TRBD1 agrees at 9 bases. Germline V gene sequence: CDR1 LNHDA, CDR2 SQIVND (reference sequence). V was pared by 1 base and J by 1 base, with 4 bases of the junction left unmatched. The CDR3 has 16 amino acids. CDR3 DNA: TGTGCCAGTAGTATAGGGGGACAGGGTCCGAACACTGAAGCTTTCTTT. It yields the protein CASSIGGQGPNTEAFF.

This clonotype has a handful of counts. The J gene is TRBJ1-5, the V gene TRBV19, with 12 bases lining up with TRBD1. The germline V gene encodes CDR1 LNHDA and CDR2 SQIVND (reference sequence). The CDR3 totals 14 residues. V shed 8 bases and J 6 bases; nucleotides not matched to a gene: 5. The CDR3 DNA follows: TGTGCCAGTCGGGGGACAGGGGGCCGTCAGCCCCAGCATTTT. This codes for CASRGTGGRQPQHF.

The V call is TRBV18, the J call TRBJ2-5; no clear D. This CDR3 is 14 amino acids long. V dropped 3 bases and J dropped 4 bases, with 12 bases sitting between them. Germline lookup yields CDR1 KGHSH and CDR2 LQKENI. CDR3 protein: CASSPPEVSETQYF. The CDR3 DNA is TGTGCCAGCTCACCTCCTGAGGTCTCAGAGACCCAGTACTTC.

The chain uses TRBV12-3 or TRBV12-4 and TRBJ1-1; weak D call: TRBD1 (5 bases). The V end lost 6 bases, the J end lost 5 bases, and 13 bases lay between the germline ends. The CDR3 contains 13 residues. As DNA, the CDR3 is TGTGCCAGCAGGACAACAGGAGGAACTGAAGCTTTCTTT. Encoded protein: CASRTTGGTEAFF.

The V call is TRBV10-3, the J call TRBJ2-3; D is ambiguous. The V gene lost 2 bases and the J gene lost 6 bases, with 9 bases spanning the gap. CDR1 ENHRY and CDR2 SYGVKD come from the germline V gene. The CDR3 consists of 13 residues. The CDR3 protein is CAISERQQDTQYF. As DNA, the CDR3 is TGTGCCATCAGTGAGAGGCAGCAGGATACGCAGTATTTT.

The J gene is TRBJ2-2, the V gene TRBV19; D is uncertain. Trimming removed 3 bases from V and 1 base from J, with 6 bases in between. Per germline, CDR1 LNHDA and CDR2 SQIVND (reference sequence). The CDR3 is 14 amino acids. CDR3 protein: CASSINGNTGELFF. The CDR3 DNA reads TGTGCCAGTAGTATCAACGGGAACACCGGGGAGCTGTTTTTT.

The chain has TRBV15 and TRBJ2-7; D is ambiguous. Germline CDR1 reads LNHNV; CDR2 reads YYDKDF (reference sequence). Trimming cost V 0 bases and J 3 bases, with 12 bases left between them. This CDR3 contains 15 residues. In DNA form, the CDR3 reads TGTGCCACCAGCAGAGATCCCGGGCACTACTACGAGCAGTACTTC. Amino acid sequence: CATSRDPGHYYEQYF.

This chain connects TRBV6-5 to TRBJ2-1, with 11 positions matching TRBD2. The CDR3 is 15 residues long. Per the germline V gene, CDR1 is MNHEY and CDR2 is SVGAGI. Trimming removed 7 bases from V and 13 bases from J; junction bases left unmatched: 15. CDR3: CASTSEAGTSGLQFF. As DNA, the CDR3 is TGTGCCAGCACCTCTGAAGCCGGGACTAGCGGTCTACAGTTCTTC.

The V call is TRBV6-1, the J call TRBJ1-2; 11 bases fit TRBD1. This CDR3 region has 15 residues. Trimming removed 2 bases from V and 4 bases from J; junction bases left unmatched: 3. CDR1 and CDR2 from the germline V gene are MNHNS and SASEGT. CDR3 nucleotides: TGTGCCAGCAGTGAATCCGGGACAGGGGGCTATGGCTACACCTTC. This gives the protein CASSESGTGGYGYTF.

J is TRBJ2-5 and V is TRBV5-4; TRBD1 matches 7 bases. This CDR3 comprises 12 residues. With V trimmed by 9 bases and J by 4 bases, 6 bases remained unmatched. Looked up from germline, CDR1 is SGHNT and CDR2 is YYREEE (reference sequence). DNA of the CDR3: TGTGCCACCGGGACAGTCGGAGAGACCCAGTACTTC. Amino acid sequence: CATGTVGETQYF.

In the case of this clonotype: A junction boundary mismatches the germline segment, possibly from a read error. The genes are TRBV15 and TRBJ1-6; tentatively, D is TRBD1 (5 bases). Germline V gene data show CDR1 as LNHNV and CDR2 as YYDKDF (reference sequence). This CDR3 is 14 amino acids long. The CDR3 here is CATSSRDGYSPLHF. The CDR3 DNA reads TGTGCCACCAGCTCCCGGGACGGCTATTCGCCCCTCCACTTT.

This clonotype was observed a few times. The V gene is TRBV19, the J gene TRBJ2-7, with a tentative D call TRBD2 (6 bases). In germline, CDR1 is LNHDA, CDR2 SQIVND (reference sequence). Trimming cost V 5 bases and J 7 bases, with 21 bases left between them. The CDR3 extends over 15 amino acids. The CDR3 DNA reads as TGTGCCAGTAGTTCTCGGACGGGAGCGTGGCGAGAGCAGTACTTC. It yields the protein CASSSRTGAWREQYF.

The chain employs TRBV18 and TRBJ2-3; perhaps TRBD1 as D (5 bases). V lost 3 bases and J lost 1, with 14 bases in between. Germline V gene sequence: CDR1 KGHSH, CDR2 LQKENI. The CDR3 contains 16 residues. The CDR3 loop is CASSPRTGQGTDTQYF. The CDR3 DNA reads as TGTGCCAGCTCACCGAGAACAGGACAAGGCACAGATACGCAGTATTTT.

This clonotype was counted only a few times. The chain combines TRBV27 with TRBJ2-2; 7 bases fit TRBD1. V shed 6 bases and J 4 bases; nucleotides not matched to a gene: 2. Germline CDR1 is MNHEY and CDR2 is SMNVEV (reference sequence). This CDR3 is built from 13 residues. In DNA, the CDR3 is TGTGCCAGCAGCGACAGGGCCACCGGGGAGCTGTTTTTT. It codes for CASSDRATGELFF.

This clonotype was found a few times. This chain links TRBV30 with TRBJ2-5; TRBD2 matches at 7 bases. The CDR3 sequence is 15 residues long. Germline V gene lookup returns CDR1 GTSNPN and CDR2 SVGIG (reference sequence). V was clipped by 1 base and J by 5 bases; unmatched bases: 10. CDR3 sequence (DNA): TGTGCCTGGAGTGGGGGACTACTCGTCGAGGAGACCCAGTACTTC. Amino acid sequence: CAWSGGLLVEETQYF.

In this sample, this clonotype turned up a few times. The rearrangement uses TRBV19 and TRBJ2-1, with 11 bases lining up with TRBD2. CDR3 length equals 16 residues. The V and J ends lost 4 bases and 10 bases, in that order; junction bases with no gene match: 12. Germline V lookup: CDR1 LNHDA, CDR2 SQIVND (reference sequence). DNA for the CDR3: TGTGCCAGTAGTACCCCGGGAGCGGGACTAGCGGAAGAGCAGTTCTTC. Protein: CASSTPGAGLAEEQFF. Complete variable domain (other parts from reference TRBV19 and TRBJ2-1): DGGITQSPKYLFRKEGQNVTLSCEQNLNHDAMYWYRQDPGQGLRLIYYSQIVNDFQKGDIAEGYSVSREKKESFPLTVTSAQKNPTAFYLCASSTPGAGLAEEQFFGPGTRLTVL.

The V and J genes are TRBV19 and TRBJ2-7; D unclear. Trimming left V 1 base short and J 3 bases short, with 10 bases between. From germline, CDR1 is LNHDA and CDR2 SQIVND (reference sequence). This CDR3 is built from 14 residues. The CDR3 bases are TGTGCCAGTAGTATAGTTGGAATGGACTACGAGCAGTACTTC. It encodes CASSIVGMDYEQYF. Together with reference TRBV19 and TRBJ2-7, the CDR3 gives the full variable domain: DGGITQSPKYLFRKEGQNVTLSCEQNLNHDAMYWYRQDPGQGLRLIYYSQIVNDFQKGDIAEGYSVSREKKESFPLTVTSAQKNPTAFYLCASSIVGMDYEQYFGPGTRLTVT.

V is TRBV5-5 and J is TRBJ2-6; D is unclear. Germline loops: CDR1 SGHKS, CDR2 YYEKEE (reference sequence). This CDR3 is built from 19 residues. V lost 2 bases and J lost 4, with 22 bases in between. As DNA, the CDR3 is TGTGCCAGCAGCTTCTTGGGTACCCAATCCTCCTCAGGGGCCAACGTCCTGACTTTC. Translated: CASSFLGTQSSSGANVLTF.

V is TRBV5-5 and J is TRBJ1-1, with D unresolved. The ends were cut back, 0 bases at V and 4 bases at J, with 16 bases in the middle. The CDR3 has 16 residues. Germline CDR1 is SGHKS and CDR2 is YYEKEE (reference sequence). The CDR3 coding sequence is TGTGCCAGCAGCTTGGCAGCCAGTACGGTGGGCACTGAAGCTTTCTTT. It codes for CASSLAASTVGTEAFF.

The table lists this clonotype with a few counts. V gene TRBV18 combines with J gene TRBJ2-5, with D perhaps given as TRBD1 or TRBD2 (6 bases each). The CDR3 length is 13 residues. V was pared by 3 bases and J by 5 bases, with 10 bases between. Germline V gives CDR1 KGHSH, CDR2 LQKENI. The CDR3, as DNA: TGTGCCAGCTCACCCACCGGGGGCGAGACCCAGTACTTC. The encoded protein is CASSPTGGETQYF.

The chain combines TRBV5-5 with TRBJ2-5; D remains unclear. Germline assignment: CDR1 SGHKS and CDR2 YYEKEE (reference sequence). V dropped 1 base and J dropped 2 bases, with 9 bases sitting between them. CDR3 length: 14 amino acids. CDR3 sequence: CASSLRRHQETQYF. The DNA of the CDR3 is TGTGCCAGCAGCTTGCGTAGACATCAAGAGACCCAGTACTTC. The complete variable domain, with remaining parts taken from reference TRBV5-5 and TRBJ2-5, reads DAGVTQSPTHLIKTRGQQVTLRCSPISGHKSVSWYQQVLGQGPQFIFQYYEKEERGRGNFPDRFSARQFPNYSSELNVNALLLGDSALYLCASSLRRHQETQYFGPGTRLLVL.

V gene TRBV27 combines with J gene TRBJ2-1, with 9 bases fitting TRBD1. CDR1 is MNHEY and CDR2 is SMNVEV in the germline V gene (reference sequence). The CDR3 loop spans 16 amino acids. J was trimmed by 3 bases and V by 5 bases; bases with no gene match: 8. The CDR3 DNA reads as TGTGCCAGCAGTCCCTTGACAGGGGGGTTCTACAATGAGCAGTTCTTC. It yields the protein CASSPLTGGFYNEQFF.

This clonotype was observed a few times. This CDR3 is CASSYPGRGANVLTF. Here the CDR3 DNA reads TGTGCCAGCAGTTACCCCGGGCGTGGGGCCAACGTCCTGACTTTC. The chain couples TRBV6-5 to TRBJ2-6; no definite D call. V shed 2 bases and J shed 3 bases, with 8 bases lying between them. Germline V CDR1 and CDR2: MNHEY, SVGAGI. The CDR3 runs to 15 residues.

The gene calls are TRBV19 and TRBJ1-1, with 8 bases aligning to TRBD1. Per germline, CDR1 LNHDA and CDR2 SQIVND (reference sequence). J gave up 4 bases and V 3 bases, and 4 bases lay outside the gene matches. This CDR3 contains 14 residues. CDR3 protein: CASSITQGATEAFF. The CDR3 DNA reads TGTGCCAGTAGTATCACTCAGGGGGCCACTGAAGCTTTCTTT.